This is a list of T cell receptor beta chains from one sample in a study of blood T cell repertoires in COVID-19. Profiling relied on immunoSEQ multiplex PCR, and the TCRdb table lists in-frame clones only, not all of them. The sample consists of approximately 300,000 clones, over 75% of them appearing once. Sequencing input: peripheral blood. The receptors originated from a woman aged 25 to 39 with COVID-19, enrolled during active disease. Both conserved end residues are part of each CDR3. The order of the fields is V gene, J gene, clone size, D gene, CDR3 protein, CDR3 DNA. The D gene is left open where the match is weak. The size of a clone is reported for some rows only, either as once, few or many, or as a class for expanded clones.

TRBV11-2	TRBJ2-4	once	TRBD1	CASSMSGQGNIQYF	TGTGCCAGCAGCATGAGTGGACAGGGGAACATTCAGTACTTC
TRBV28	TRBJ2-7	NA	NA	CASRWTLDYEQYF	TGTGCCAGCAGGTGGACTCTAGACTACGAGCAGTACTTC
TRBV16	TRBJ1-4	NA	TRBD1	CASRRDSSNEKLFF	TGTGCCAGCAGGCGGGACAGCTCTAATGAAAAACTGTTTTTT
TRBV28	TRBJ1-4	NA	NA	CASSLSGTRTDEKLFF	TGTGCCAGCAGTTTATCAGGGACCCGGACAGATGAAAAACTGTTTTTT
TRBV6-6	TRBJ2-7	NA	TRBD2	CASSYMEGLGAREQYF	TGTGCCAGCAGTTACATGGAGGGACTAGGGGCGCGCGAGCAGTACTTC
TRBV3-1/TRBV3-2	TRBJ2-2	NA	TRBD2	CASSLGLAGATGELFF	TGTGCCAGCAGCCTGGGACTAGCGGGGGCCACCGGGGAGCTGTTTTTT
TRBV7-2	TRBJ2-7	NA	TRBD2	CASNNGPSGEQYF	TGTGCCAGCAACAATGGGCCTAGCGGCGAGCAGTACTTC
TRBV7-2	TRBJ1-3	NA	TRBD1	CASSLTGGSGNTIYF	TGTGCCAGCAGCTTAACAGGGGGCTCTGGAAACACCATATATTTT
TRBV9	TRBJ2-1	NA	TRBD2	CASSVDLAGGNNEQFF	TGTGCCAGCAGCGTAGATTTAGCGGGAGGGAACAATGAGCAGTTCTTC
TRBV2	TRBJ1-2	NA	TRBD1	CASSVWTGDGYTF	TGTGCCAGCAGTGTGTGGACAGGGGATGGCTACACCTTC
TRBV7-3	TRBJ2-2	NA	TRBD2	CASSVRRLAKELFF	TGTGCCAGCAGCGTGAGGCGACTAGCGAAGGAGCTGTTTTTT
TRBV9	TRBJ2-7	NA	TRBD1	CASDPGGTGGAYEQYF	TGTGCCAGCGACCCGGGCGGGACAGGCGGGGCCTACGAGCAGTACTTC
TRBV21-1	TRBJ2-3	NA	NA	CASSKARRNTDTQYF	TGTGCCAGCAGCAAAGCGCGGCGGAACACAGATACGCAGTATTTT
TRBV2	TRBJ2-3	NA	TRBD2	CASSPTGLAITDTQYF	TGTGCCAGCAGCCCCACGGGACTAGCTATCACAGATACGCAGTATTTT
TRBV28	TRBJ2-5	NA	TRBD2	CASSLWGTSGRVETQYF	TGTGCCAGCAGTTTATGGGGGACTAGCGGGAGGGTGGAGACCCAGTACTTC
TRBV12-3/TRBV12-4	TRBJ2-3	NA	NA	CASSLVANTQYF	TGTGCCAGCAGTTTAGTGGCAAATACGCAGTATTTT
TRBV7-9	TRBJ1-1	NA	TRBD1	CASSLEGASTEAFF	TGTGCCAGCAGCTTAGAGGGGGCGAGCACTGAAGCTTTCTTT
TRBV30	TRBJ2-6	few	TRBD2	CAWSWLAGVGSGANVLTF	TGTGCCTGGAGCTGGCTAGCGGGAGTTGGCTCTGGGGCCAACGTCCTGACTTTC
TRBV11-1	TRBJ2-2	once	NA	CASSLGGIGTGELFF	TGTGCCAGCAGCTTGGGCGGGATCGGCACCGGGGAGCTGTTTTTT
TRBV6-1	TRBJ1-3	NA	NA	CASSVGVLRSGNTIYF	TGTGCCAGCAGTGTCGGGGTTTTGAGGTCTGGAAACACCATATATTTT
TRBV5-1	TRBJ2-7	few	NA	CASSSGTAGEQYF	TGCGCCAGCAGCTCGGGGACAGCGGGCGAGCAGTACTTC
TRBV27	TRBJ2-5	once	NA	CASSSGGGMETQYF	TGTGCCAGCAGTTCAGGAGGGGGCATGGAGACCCAGTACTTC
TRBV4-2	TRBJ1-1	NA	NA	CASSQTPGNTEAFF	TGTGCCAGCAGCCAAACCCCAGGGAACACTGAAGCTTTCTTT
TRBV5-1	TRBJ1-1	NA	TRBD1	CASSLASGQAGAFF	TGCGCCAGCAGCTTGGCCTCAGGACAGGCTGGAGCTTTCTTT
TRBV5-1	TRBJ1-2	NA	NA	CASSLVGENGYTF	TGCGCCAGCAGCTTGGTCGGGGAGAATGGCTACACCTTC
TRBV28	TRBJ1-5	NA	NA	CASKRDAGVKQPQHF	TGTGCCAGCAAGCGGGACGCCGGAGTTAAACAGCCCCAGCATTTT
TRBV12-3/TRBV12-4	TRBJ1-2	NA	TRBD1	CASSWDSYYGYTF	TGTGCCAGCAGTTGGGACAGTTACTATGGCTACACCTTC
TRBV7-6	TRBJ2-1	NA	TRBD2	CASSLEGLAGDNEQFF	TGTGCCAGCAGCTTAGAAGGACTAGCGGGAGACAATGAGCAGTTCTTC
TRBV6-6	TRBJ2-7	NA	TRBD1	CASSPTGHEQYF	TGTGCCAGCAGCCCGACAGGGCACGAGCAGTACTTC
TRBV6-5	TRBJ2-7	NA	NA	CASSIRENYEQYF	TGTGCCAGCAGTATCCGGGAAAACTACGAGCAGTACTTC
TRBV19	TRBJ2-2	NA	NA	CASTLGAGTGELFF	TGTGCCAGTACTTTGGGGGCAGGGACCGGGGAGCTGTTTTTT
TRBV7-9	TRBJ2-2	NA	TRBD2	CASSPTSGRFGELFF	TGTGCCAGCAGCCCAACTAGCGGGAGATTCGGGGAGCTGTTTTTT
TRBV4-2	TRBJ2-1	few	NA	CASSQETVLSSYNEQFF	TGTGCCAGCAGCCAAGAAACGGTTCTGAGCTCCTACAATGAGCAGTTCTTC
TRBV6-5	TRBJ2-7	NA	TRBD1	CASRQGRQYF	TGTGCCAGCAGACAGGGGAGGCAGTACTTC
TRBV9	TRBJ1-2	once	NA	CASSGDSRANYGYTF	TGTGCCAGCAGCGGAGACAGTCGAGCTAACTATGGCTACACCTTC
TRBV6-7	TRBJ2-3	NA	NA	CASIGGRTDTQYF	TGTGCCAGCATTGGAGGTCGAACAGATACGCAGTATTTT
TRBV3-1/TRBV3-2	TRBJ1-1	NA	TRBD1	CASSLGKGARLGTEAFF	TGTGCCAGCAGCCTAGGGAAGGGGGCGCGTTTAGGCACTGAAGCTTTCTTT
TRBV3-1/TRBV3-2	TRBJ2-1	NA	TRBD2	CASSRGGEGEQFF	TGTGCCAGCAGCCGCGGCGGGGAGGGTGAGCAGTTCTTC
TRBV27	TRBJ1-3	NA	TRBD1	CASSLSGTDSGNTIYF	TGTGCCAGCAGTTTATCGGGGACAGACTCTGGAAACACCATATATTTT
TRBV5-6	TRBJ1-1	once	NA	CASSSKLNRDTEAFF	TGTGCCAGCAGCTCAAAACTAAATCGAGACACTGAAGCTTTCTTT
TRBV3-1/TRBV3-2	TRBJ2-1	once	NA	CASSQSTSYNEQFF	TGTGCCAGCAGCCAGTCGACATCCTACAATGAGCAGTTCTTC
TRBV2	TRBJ2-3	NA	NA	CASTIQGMSTDTQYF	TGTGCCAGCACCATACAGGGTATGAGCACAGATACGCAGTATTTT
TRBV27	TRBJ2-1	NA	TRBD2	CASSLLAAVNEQFF	TGTGCCAGCAGTTTACTAGCGGCTGTCAATGAGCAGTTCTTC
TRBV10-1	TRBJ1-1	NA	NA	CASSELQANTEAFF	TGCGCCAGCAGTGAGTTACAGGCGAACACTGAAGCTTTCTTT
TRBV28	TRBJ1-1	once	NA	CASSLSGHTEAFF	TGTGCCAGCAGTTTAAGTGGCCACACTGAAGCTTTCTTT
TRBV5-1	TRBJ2-5	NA	TRBD2	CASSGGSLQETQYF	TGCGCCAGCAGCGGCGGGAGCCTCCAAGAGACCCAGTACTTC
TRBV10-2	TRBJ1-2	NA	NA	CASSVGGISGYTF	TGCGCCAGCAGTGTGGGGGGAATCTCTGGCTACACCTTC
TRBV14	TRBJ1-6	NA	NA	CASSRKGGVSPLHF	TGTGCCAGCAGCCGAAAAGGGGGGGTTTCACCCCTCCACTTT
TRBV30	TRBJ2-3	NA	NA	CALGGGTNTQYF	TGTGCCCTAGGGGGCGGGACGAATACGCAGTATTTT
TRBV24-1	TRBJ1-6	NA	NA	CATSDLNGWSSYNSPLHF	TGTGCCACCAGTGATTTGAACGGGTGGAGCTCCTATAATTCACCCCTCCACTTT
TRBV28	TRBJ1-5	few	NA	CASNYLGQAGQPQHF	TGTGCCAGCAACTACCTGGGCCAGGCGGGACAGCCCCAGCATTTT
TRBV3-1/TRBV3-2	TRBJ2-7	NA	TRBD2	CASSHRPEGGSGSEQYF	TGTGCCAGCAGCCATCGCCCCGAGGGGGGTAGCGGGAGCGAGCAGTACTTC
TRBV2	TRBJ2-3	NA	TRBD2	CASSGGLATTDTQYF	TGTGCCAGCAGTGGGGGACTAGCCACCACAGATACGCAGTATTTT